These 8 T cell receptor beta chains were all obtained from the same sample, sequenced in a study of cytomegalovirus exposure and HLA in healthy donors. Use of 60 Vbeta and 13 Jbeta primers characterized the PCR. The protocol was immunoSEQ multiplex PCR, while the TCRdb copy is restricted to in-frame clones and leaves out a portion. In the table there are 150,000 or so clones, about four fifths of which are singletons. Specimen: PBMCs. The receptor source for this set is a man younger than 45 in good health and CMV-seronegative.

V usage is TRBV7-9 and J usage is TRBJ2-2; 8 bases are a match to TRBD2. From germline, CDR1 is SEHNR and CDR2 FQNEAQ (reference sequence). Trimming removed 4 bases from V and 10 bases from J; junction bases left unmatched: 5. The CDR3 has 13 amino acids. CDR3 in DNA: TGTGCCAGCAGCTATAGCGGGGTCCCGGAGCTGTTTTTT. It is translated as CASSYSGVPELFF.

The chain joins TRBV21-1 to TRBJ2-7; the table's D call, TRBD1, has no DNA check behind it. TRBV21-1 is annotated as a pseudogene. This CDR3 is built from 16 residues. DNA of the CDR3: TGTGCCAGCAGCAAAACCACAGGGGGCCCTCTCTACGAGCAGTACTTC. It specifies CASSKTTGGPLYEQYF.

This chain links TRBV5-4 with TRBJ2-5; D perhaps matches TRBD1 (5 bases). The J call could be wrong; TRBJ2-7 is a better fit for the DNA end. The CDR3 contains 15 residues. Per the germline V gene, CDR1 is SGHNT and CDR2 is YYREEE (reference sequence). The chain's CDR3 is CASSLTPRVLDEQYF. CDR3 DNA sequence: TGTGCCAGCAGCTTGACGCCCAGGGTACTCGACGAGCAGTACTTC.

The chain combines TRBV7-9 with TRBJ2-7, with 7 bases matching TRBD2. In germline, CDR1 is SEHNR, CDR2 FQNEAQ (reference sequence). The CDR3 covers 15 residues. V shed 5 bases and J 2 bases; nucleotides not matched to a gene: 9. The chain's CDR3 is CASSTAAGSPYEQYF. The CDR3 DNA reads as TGTGCCAGCAGCACGGCAGCGGGGAGTCCCTACGAGCAGTACTTC.

The rearrangement joins TRBV7-9 to TRBJ1-2; D might be TRBD1 (5 bases). The CDR3 length is 14 residues. In germline, CDR1 is SEHNR, CDR2 FQNEAQ (reference sequence). V was shortened by 2 bases and J by 0 bases, with 7 bases between the two germline ends. The CDR3 DNA sequence: TGTGCCAGCAGCTTATCAGGGTCTAACTATGGCTACACCTTC. Residues: CASSLSGSNYGYTF.

V usage is TRBV5-1 and J usage is TRBJ1-2; D perhaps matches TRBD1 (6 bases). The CDR3 is made up of 15 amino acids. V lost 5 bases, J lost 3 bases, and 17 bases lay in between. Germline CDR1 and CDR2: SGHRS and YFSETQ. The CDR3 DNA is TGCGCCAGCAGGCTGACAGGAGCGACCGACTATGGCTACACCTTC. Translation: CASRLTGATDYGYTF.

The chain has TRBV15 and TRBJ2-2; D unclear. CDR3 length: 13 amino acids. Germline lookup yields CDR1 LNHNV and CDR2 YYDKDF (reference sequence). Trimming took 1 base from V and 7 from J, leaving 7 bases between them. The CDR3 bases are TGTGCCACCAGCAGAGGCGCGGACGGGGAGCTGTTTTTT. Residues: CATSRGADGELFF.

Notes on this clone: One end of the junction fails to match germline, which may point to a read error. The genes are TRBV7-9 and TRBJ1-2; 8 nucleotides align to TRBD1. From germline, CDR1 is SEHNR and CDR2 FQNEAQ (reference sequence). The CDR3 is made up of 15 amino acids. CDR3 DNA sequence: TGTTCCAGCAGCTCGGCAGGGGGCGCTTGGTATGGCTACACCTTC. It specifies CSSSSAGGAWYGYTF. Supplemented by reference TRBV7-9 and TRBJ1-2, the full variable domain reads DTGVSQNPRHKITKRGQNVTFRCDPISEHNRLYWYRQTLGQGPEFLTYFQNEAQLEKSRLLSDRFSAERPKGSFSTLEIQRTEQGDSAMYLCSSSSAGGAWYGYTFGSGTRLTVV.